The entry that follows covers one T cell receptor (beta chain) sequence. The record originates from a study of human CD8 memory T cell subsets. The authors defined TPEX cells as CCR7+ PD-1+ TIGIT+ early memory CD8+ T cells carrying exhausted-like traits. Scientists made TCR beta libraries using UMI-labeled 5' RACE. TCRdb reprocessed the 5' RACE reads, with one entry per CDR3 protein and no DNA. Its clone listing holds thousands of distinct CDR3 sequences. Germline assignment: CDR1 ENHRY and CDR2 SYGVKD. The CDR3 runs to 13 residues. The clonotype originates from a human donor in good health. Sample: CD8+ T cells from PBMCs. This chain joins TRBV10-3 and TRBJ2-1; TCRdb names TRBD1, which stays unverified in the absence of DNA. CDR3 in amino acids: CATRDAGIDEQFF.